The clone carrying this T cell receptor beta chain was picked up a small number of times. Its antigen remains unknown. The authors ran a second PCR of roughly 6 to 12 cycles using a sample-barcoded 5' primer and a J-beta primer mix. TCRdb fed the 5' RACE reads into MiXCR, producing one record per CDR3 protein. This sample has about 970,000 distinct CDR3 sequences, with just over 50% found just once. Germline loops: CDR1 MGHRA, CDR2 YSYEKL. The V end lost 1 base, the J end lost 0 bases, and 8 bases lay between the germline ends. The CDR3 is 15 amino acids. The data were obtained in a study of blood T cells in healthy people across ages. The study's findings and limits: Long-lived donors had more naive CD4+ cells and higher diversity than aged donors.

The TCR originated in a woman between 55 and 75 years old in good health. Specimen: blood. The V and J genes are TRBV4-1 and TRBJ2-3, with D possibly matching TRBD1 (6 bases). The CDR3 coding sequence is TGCGCCAGCAGCCAAGGGGGACACAGCACAGATACGCAGTATTTT. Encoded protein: CASSQGGHSTDTQYF.